This T cell receptor beta chain is from a study of blood T cell repertoires in COVID-19. Study information: Acute and convalescent COVID-19 samples came from the United States, Italy and Spain. Nucleic acid was either cDNA or gDNA, and it came from T cells, B-cell-depleted T cells, or PBMCs.

In the original workflow: It was from reference gene primer amplification that nucleated cell counts were estimated. Produced via immunoSEQ multiplex PCR; TCRdb's table is partial and in-frame only. V and J calls and clone size come straight from that table; D and trimming were deduced from the DNA. The data contain about 70,000 clones, around 88% of them seen just once; the ten biggest clones take up less than 15%. The CDR3 totals 16 residues. Germline V gene lookup returns CDR1 SGDLS and CDR2 YYNGEE. The V segment lost 0 bases and the J segment 7 bases; nucleotides outside the gene matches: 9. This chain uses TRBV9 with TRBJ2-2; 7 bases are shared with TRBD2. The source material was peripheral blood. This TCR derives from a human donor in a cohort sampled during active COVID-19. The CDR3 sequence: CASSVAWTSDVGELFF. In nucleotides, the CDR3 is TGTGCCAGCAGCGTAGCCTGGACTAGTGATGTCGGGGAGCTGTTTTTT.